The source of this T cell receptor beta chain is a study of OX40 agonist ivuxolimab in advanced cancers. Across the study: One hepatocellular carcinoma and two cutaneous melanoma patients partially responded. Study-level points and caveats: At 0.1 to 3.0 mg/kg and by week 6, CD4+ and CD8+ T cells in the blood had expanded clonally.

As for this clone: What it binds is not known.

CDR1 is PRHDT, CDR2 FYEKMQ, per germline (reference sequence). The CDR3 loop spans 13 amino acids. Between the trimmed V and J ends, which lost 9 bases and 5 bases, there was a span of 16 bases. Measured with immunoSEQ multiplex PCR; TCRdb has only the in-frame clones, and not every one. The sample gives over 15,000 clones, about 80% of which show up once; approximately 22% is in the top ten. The clonotype originates from an adult with an advanced solid tumor such as melanoma, head and neck, liver or kidney cancer. The specimen was CD4+ or CD8+ T cells sorted from blood, collected in a trial of the OX40 agonist ivuxolimab. V and J are TRBV13 and TRBJ1-1; maybe TRBD1 (6 bases). For the CDR3, the DNA is TGTGCCAGTTCACAGGGCCGGTGGACTGAAGCTTTCTTT. It codes for CASSQGRWTEAFF.